This T cell receptor beta chain was captured in a study of T cells in women clearing cervical HPV infection (dated by TCRdb to the late 2010s). About the full investigation: Cases were roughly 23 women with histologically confirmed HPV16-related CIN3 or worse, including 2 invasive cancers. Median age was approximately 36 years in cases versus just over 37 in controls, and baseline characteristics did not differ significantly. Blood from cases was collected at the visit at which the lesion was first identified, whereas blood from controls was collected once infection was no longer detected. Cases and controls were matched on age within five years and on year of sample collection. In the parent cohort, 9,000 to 11,000 women aged 18 or older were enrolled in Guanacaste, Costa Rica, during about 1992 to 1995 and were followed for seven years. Among cases, blood sampling came a median of roughly 150 days after lesion detection, with an interquartile range of about 80 to 230 days. The controls were around 26 women whose single incident HPV16 infection cleared within 12 months with no development of precancer or cancer. Five blinded duplicates per group were added as quality controls, giving about 60 samples: some 50 participants and some ten replicates. Since only a few of the women had HLA typing available, the possibility that HLA type was acting as a confounder could not be ruled out. This exploratory proof-of-principle case-control study, nested within the Guanacaste HPV Natural History Study in Costa Rica, compared TCR repertoires among women with different cervical HPV16 outcomes. What the study reported, not specific to this receptor: Cases had lower TRBV6-7 relative abundance than controls (about 0.099% versus 0.16%; Bonferroni P = 0.0008). Because T-cell numbers per sample were unknown, differences in richness could reflect varying T-cell content rather than repertoire biology. Cases were distinguished from controls with an estimated AUC of approximately 0.8 by random forest classifiers combining richness and V gene abundances. CIN3+ cases had significantly higher TCR repertoire richness than controls across sequencing depths, but evenness did not differ between the groups. The cross-sectional design could not show whether the associations came before the infection or were a result of it, and neither effector/memory subsets nor HPV-specific T cells were isolated.

As encoded in the germline V gene, CDR1 is SNHLY while CDR2 is FYNNEI. V is trimmed back by 5 bases and J by 2 bases, and the junction contains 5 bases that no gene match accounts for. The CDR3, from cysteine to phenylalanine, totals 15 residues. The 36 bases shown cover part of the CDR3, and their frame starts at base 1. With regard to this clone: There is no known antigen for this receptor. Read coverage stops 3 residues before the CDR3 terminus; the germline J gene supplies the remainder.

Every participant had a single incident cervical HPV16 infection, and women with prevalent HPV16 infections were excluded. Cervical HPV DNA was detected by MY09/MY11 PCR, and genotyping was performed by dot-blot hybridization. Fifteen mL of heparinized blood were centrifuged, and the buffy coat was aliquoted, frozen at -30°C, then stored at -80°C. Genomic DNA was extracted from buffy coat specimens using QIAGEN kits. TCR beta CDR3 regions were amplified by multiplex PCR using the immunoSEQ assay from an average of about 1,200 ng genomic DNA per sample. The assay corrected primer bias using a complete synthetic TCR repertoire to establish an amplification baseline. Amplicons were sequenced on the Illumina platform. Processing in the source paper ran as follows. Sequences were error-corrected by clustering with frequency ratios and a modified nearest-neighbor algorithm, then analyzed in the immunoSEQ Analyzer with IMGT gene definitions. TCR richness and evenness were averaged over 20 rarefaction repeats at each rarefaction depth, excluding samples with fewer sequences than the depth. Wilcoxon rank sum tests with FDR correction were used to compare V, D and J gene relative abundances between the groups. Blinded duplicates gave an intraclass correlation of about 96% for TCR richness and an average of roughly 76% across 70 or so gene segments. TCRdb carries this immuneACCESS record with in-frame sequences only. Its versions omit some clonotypes, under half of them owing to an unresolved V gene in the studies checked, with the rest unexplained. The V and J calls and the clone size are those of that table, but D and trimming were determined from the DNA. This sample's table has entries for roughly 14,000 clones. Of the sample, around 8% falls within the top ten clones.

The chain was built from TRBV2 and TRBJ1-5; the junction holds 8 bases that match TRBD1. The TCR comes from a woman aged 18-70 years with a cervical HPV16 infection that either progressed to CIN3+ or cleared (not recorded which). Specimen: blood buffy coat. The covered CDR3 bases are TGTGCCAGCAGTTCGATGACAGGGGGCAATCAGCCC. This is translated as CASSSMTGGNQP. The entire CDR3 reads CASSSMTGGNQPQHF.